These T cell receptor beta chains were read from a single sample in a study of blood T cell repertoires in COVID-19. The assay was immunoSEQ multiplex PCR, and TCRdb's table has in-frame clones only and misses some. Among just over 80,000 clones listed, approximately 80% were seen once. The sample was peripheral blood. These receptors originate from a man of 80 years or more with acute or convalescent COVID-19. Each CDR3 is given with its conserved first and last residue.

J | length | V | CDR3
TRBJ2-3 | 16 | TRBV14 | CASSQDPGLRWDTQYF
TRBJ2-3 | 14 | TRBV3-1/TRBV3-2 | CASSQLAGVDTQYF
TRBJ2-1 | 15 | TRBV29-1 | CSVHSTSGRHNEQFF
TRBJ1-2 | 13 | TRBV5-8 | CASSFMYRVGYTF
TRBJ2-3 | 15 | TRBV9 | CASSRLAGVIDTQYF
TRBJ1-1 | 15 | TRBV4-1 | CASSQAHRGRTEAFF
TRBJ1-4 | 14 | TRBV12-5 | CASGEDRAGEKLFF
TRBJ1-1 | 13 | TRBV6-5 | CASSKQGDTEAFF
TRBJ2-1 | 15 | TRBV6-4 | CASSPSGTAYNEQFF
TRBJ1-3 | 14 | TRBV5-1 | CASSPGQGGNAIYF
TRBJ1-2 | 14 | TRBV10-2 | CASSDLRANYGYTF
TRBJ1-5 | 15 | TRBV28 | CASSLRQGASQPQHF
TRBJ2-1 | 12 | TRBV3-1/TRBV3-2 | CASSQDLREQFF
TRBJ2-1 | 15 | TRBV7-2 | CASSLVLAEANEQFF
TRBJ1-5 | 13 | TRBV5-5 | CASSLGSEGPQHF
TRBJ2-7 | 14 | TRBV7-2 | CASSLGLAGDRQYF
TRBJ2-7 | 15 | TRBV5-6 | CASSLGWGGGSEQYF
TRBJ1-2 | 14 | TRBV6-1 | CASSEVAATIGYTF
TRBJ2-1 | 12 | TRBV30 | CAWSRQVGEQFF
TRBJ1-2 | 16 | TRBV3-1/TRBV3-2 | CASSQQGTVSSGGYTF
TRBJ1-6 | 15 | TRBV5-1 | CASSLNPQPDSPLHF
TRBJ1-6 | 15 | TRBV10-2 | CASREARDRGSPLHF
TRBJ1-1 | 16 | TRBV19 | CASSALGAGTNTEAFF
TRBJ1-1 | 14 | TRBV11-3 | CASSLGPGATEAFF
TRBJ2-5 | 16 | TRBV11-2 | CASSTDPQGAVETQYF
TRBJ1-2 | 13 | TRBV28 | CASLTGLNYGYTF
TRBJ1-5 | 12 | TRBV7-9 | CASSSGNQPQHF
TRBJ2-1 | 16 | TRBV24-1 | CATSDLPGKPYNEQFF
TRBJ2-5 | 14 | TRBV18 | CASSRGGLAETQYF
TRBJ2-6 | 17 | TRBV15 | CATSKAPRTRMTNVLTF
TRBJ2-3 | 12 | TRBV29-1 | CSVDGTSDTQYF
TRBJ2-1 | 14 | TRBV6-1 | CASSPSSSYNEQFF
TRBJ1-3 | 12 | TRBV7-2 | CASSLVANTIYF
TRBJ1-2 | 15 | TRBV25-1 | CASSEWGSSAYGYTF
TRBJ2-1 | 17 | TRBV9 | CASSYNPGLAANNEQFF
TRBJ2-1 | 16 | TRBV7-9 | CASSPRGQVLYNEQFF
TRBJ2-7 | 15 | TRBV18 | CASSPRMREGHEQYF
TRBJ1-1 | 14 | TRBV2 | CASSSITGGSEAFF
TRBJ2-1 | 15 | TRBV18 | CASSPQGATYNEQFF
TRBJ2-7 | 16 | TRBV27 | CASSSPSLAGHYEQYF
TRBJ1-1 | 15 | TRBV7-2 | CASSLANRKNTEAFF